The 21 T cell receptor beta chains below come from one sample, sequenced in a study of shared clonotypes between healthy human individuals. Data came from immunoSEQ multiplex PCR; TCRdb stores just in-frame clones and leaves some out. The sample contains 450,000 to 500,000 clones, roughly 85% of which appear only once. Material: PBMCs. The receptors were gathered from a middle-aged woman in good health. Some clones in this sample may be carry-over from other donors' samples.

The CDR3 loop is CASSLGLGQGYEQYF. CDR3 bases: TGTGCCAGCAGCCTAGGGTTGGGGCAGGGCTACGAGCAGTACTTC. The rearrangement links TRBV7-2 to TRBJ2-7, with D possibly being TRBD1 (5 bases). Germline V CDR1 and CDR2: SGHTA, FQGNSA. The CDR3 length is 15 residues. V lost 5 bases to trimming and J lost 3 bases, with 17 bases between them. Filled out from reference TRBV7-2 and TRBJ2-7, the complete variable domain reads GAGVSQSPSNKVTEKGKDVELRCDPISGHTALYWYRQSLGQGLEFLIYFQGNSAPDKSGLPSDRFSAERTGGSVSTLTIQRTQQEDSAVYLCASSLGLGQGYEQYFGPGTRLTVT.

Details on this clone: A read error likely explains this, since a far larger clone differs by one base. V usage is TRBV7-9 and J usage is TRBJ1-2; TRBD1 matches 7 bases. J was trimmed by 14 bases and V by 8 bases; bases with no gene match: 14. Germline CDR1 SEHNR, CDR2 FQNEAQ (reference sequence). This CDR3 spans 12 amino acids. In DNA form, the CDR3 reads TGTGCCAGCCGCACTAGCTGGGACAGAAAGACCTTC. Encoded protein: CASRTSWDRKTF.

On this clone: Possible read error: a much larger clone is one base away. The chain is built from TRBV7-9 and TRBJ2-1; tentative D call: TRBD2 (5 bases). V dropped 5 bases and J dropped 7 bases, with 18 bases sitting between them. The CDR3 consists of 15 residues. The germline V gene encodes CDR1 SEHNR and CDR2 FQNEAQ (reference sequence). In DNA form, the CDR3 reads TGTGCCAGCAGCCACGGGGTGGGCGGGCCTAATGAGCAGTTCTTC. As protein: CASSHGVGGPNEQFF.

This clone came up once. The genes are TRBV7-3 and TRBJ2-1; TRBD2 matches at 8 bases. This CDR3 comprises 17 residues. V trimming: 5 bases; J trimming: 4 bases; junction bases outside the gene matches: 13. CDR1 and CDR2 from the germline V gene are SGHTA and FQGTGA. In nucleotides, the CDR3 is TGTGCCAGCAGCCCCGGCCCGGTGGCTAGCGGGTACAATGAGCAGTTCTTC. Translating it yields CASSPGPVASGYNEQFF. Looking up the rest from reference TRBV7-3 and TRBJ2-1 gives the full variable domain: GAGVSQTPSNKVTEKGKYVELRCDPISGHTALYWYRQSLGQGPEFLIYFQGTGAADDSGLPNDRFFAVRPEGSVSTLKIQRTERGDSAVYLCASSPGPVASGYNEQFFGPGTRLTVL.

The gene calls are TRBV7-6 and TRBJ2-2; TRBD1 matches 9 bases. The ends lost 1 base at V and 6 bases at J; junction bases unmatched: 3. This CDR3 is built from 15 residues. From germline, CDR1 is SGHVS and CDR2 FNYEAQ. The CDR3 nucleotides are TGTGCCAGCAGCTTAGTGGGACAGGGCCCCGGGGAGCTGTTTTTT. Amino acids: CASSLVGQGPGELFF.

The count of this clone is one. The chain uses TRBV18 and TRBJ1-2; 7 positions match TRBD1. Trimming cost V 3 bases and J 2 bases; bases outside gene matches: 3. The CDR3 is 14 residues long. CDR1 and CDR2 (germline): KGHSH, LQKENI. The CDR3 coding sequence is TGTGCCAGCTCACCGACAGGGCAGAACTATGGCTACACCTTC. It translates to CASSPTGQNYGYTF.

This clone was found once. This chain links TRBV5-6 with TRBJ1-2, with TRBD1 matching 9 bases. Germline loops: CDR1 SGHDT, CDR2 YYEEEE. After removal of 4 bases from V and 4 bases from J, the junction contained 5 bases not matched to a gene. This CDR3 has 14 residues. CDR3 nucleotides: TGTGCCAGCAGCGAGGGACAGGGAACCTATGGCTACACCTTC. Its protein is CASSEGQGTYGYTF. The entire variable domain, with the rest obtained from reference TRBV5-6 and TRBJ1-2, is as follows: DAGVTQSPTHLIKTRGQQVTLRCSPKSGHDTVSWYQQALGQGPQFIFQYYEEEERQRGNFPDRFSGHQFPNYSSELNVNALLLGDSALYLCASSEGQGTYGYTFGSGTRLTVV.

This clone was seen a few times. The chain is built from TRBV4-1 and TRBJ2-7; D is unresolved. The CDR3 consists of 18 residues. Looked up from germline, CDR1 is MGHRA and CDR2 is YSYEKL. Trimming pared 1 base from V and 0 bases from J, leaving 19 bases between. CDR3 residues: CASSQGIFTDGSSYEQYF. Here the CDR3 DNA reads TGCGCCAGCAGCCAAGGGATTTTCACCGACGGAAGCTCCTACGAGCAGTACTTC.

CDR3 loop: CASSLPGGDGYTF. The CDR3 DNA reads TGTGCCAGCAGCCTTCCCGGTGGGGATGGCTACACCTTC. The chain uses TRBV7-3 and TRBJ1-2; D is unresolved. Looked up from germline, CDR1 is SGHTA and CDR2 is FQGTGA. The germline V and J ends were trimmed by 5 bases and 6 bases, with 13 bases remaining between them. This CDR3 is built from 13 residues.

The rearrangement joins TRBV5-1 to TRBJ2-2, with D perhaps TRBD2 (6 bases). CDR3 length equals 17 residues. V gave up 0 bases and J gave up 4 bases, with 16 bases separating them. The V gene's germline CDR1 is SGHRS and CDR2 YFSETQ. CDR3 in DNA: TGCGCCAGCAGCTTGGACGCTCCGGGACTGGGCACCGGGGAGCTGTTTTTT. Residues: CASSLDAPGLGTGELFF.

This clone was seen just once. The chain recombines TRBV21-1 with TRBJ1-4; TRBD1, the table's D call, lacks a check against the DNA. TRBV21-1 constitutes a pseudogene. This CDR3 has 16 residues. In DNA, the CDR3 is TGTGCCAGCAACCCCCCCAACAGGGCCACTAATGAAAAACTGTTTTTT. It specifies CASNPPNRATNEKLFF.

The V gene is TRBV30, the J gene TRBJ1-1; possibly TRBD1 for D (5 bases). Trimming took off 2 bases at V and 1 base at J, with 8 bases between the two ends. CDR1 GTSNPN and CDR2 SVGIG come from the germline V gene (reference sequence). The CDR3 extends over 13 amino acids. The CDR3 protein is CAWSPGPNTEAFF. The CDR3 DNA reads TGTGCCTGGAGTCCGGGGCCGAACACTGAAGCTTTCTTT.

The rearrangement links TRBV28 to TRBJ2-7, with D unclear. The CDR3 has 16 amino acids. The germline CDR1 and CDR2 sequences are MDHEN and SYDVKM. Trimming took 6 bases from V and 0 from J, leaving 18 bases between them. CDR3 in DNA: TGTGCCAGCAGGTTTACCGGGCCACACTACTCCTACGAGCAGTACTTC. Its translation is CASRFTGPHYSYEQYF.

This chain links TRBV27 with TRBJ2-1, with TRBD2 as a possible D gene (5 bases). From germline, CDR1 is MNHEY and CDR2 SMNVEV (reference sequence). V was trimmed by 5 bases and J by 7 bases, leaving 9 bases between them. This CDR3 region has 12 residues. The DNA of the CDR3 is TGTGCCAGCAGTCTTACGGGGAATGAGCAGTTCTTC. Translated, it gives CASSLTGNEQFF.

As to this clone: At one end, the junction sequence differs from germline, possibly due to a read error. This chain joins TRBV7-2 and TRBJ2-7; D is undetermined. The CDR3 is 13 residues long. Germline V gives CDR1 SGHTA, CDR2 FQGNSA. CDR3 sequence reads: CTSRLAPHFEQYF. The CDR3 coding sequence is TGTACCAGCAGGTTAGCCCCCCACTTCGAGCAGTACTTC.

This chain connects TRBV5-1 to TRBJ2-2, with 14 bases matching TRBD2. There are 19 residues in the CDR3. J gave up 4 bases and V 1 base, and 9 bases lay outside the gene matches. In germline, CDR1 is SGHRS, CDR2 YFSETQ. The CDR3 DNA follows: TGCGCCAGCAGCTTGCTCTCACAGGGGACTAGCGGGGGCACCGGGGAGCTGTTTTTT. This encodes CASSLLSQGTSGGTGELFF.

The chain employs TRBV7-2 and TRBJ1-5; unclear D gene. CDR1 is SGHTA, CDR2 FQGNSA, per germline. The CDR3 length is 14 residues. V lost 5 bases and J 0 bases, leaving 8 bases between the germline ends. The CDR3 loop reads CASSHSYSNQPQHF. The CDR3 DNA sequence: TGTGCCAGCAGCCATAGTTATAGCAATCAGCCCCAGCATTTT.

The chain combines TRBV5-4 with TRBJ1-1; D unresolved. V was trimmed by 0 bases and J by 1 base, leaving 10 bases between them. CDR1 is SGHNT, CDR2 YYREEE, per germline (reference sequence). This CDR3 is 15 amino acids long. Written as DNA, the CDR3 is TGTGCCAGCAGCTTGGACCCCTGGGGGAACACTGAAGCTTTCTTT. It yields the protein CASSLDPWGNTEAFF.

The genes are TRBV18 and TRBJ2-6; tentative D call: TRBD1 (5 bases). The CDR3 is made up of 14 amino acids. Looked up from germline, CDR1 is KGHSH and CDR2 is LQKENI. Deletions cut 5 bases from V and 3 bases from J, with 8 bases between. CDR3 region: CASSKGVGANVLTF. DNA for the CDR3: TGTGCCAGCTCAAAAGGGGTTGGGGCCAACGTCCTGACTTTC.

V usage is TRBV18 and J usage is TRBJ2-5; D is uncertain. The CDR3 spans 13 residues. Trimming took off 6 bases at V and 0 bases at J, with 8 bases between the two ends. Germline CDR1 is KGHSH and CDR2 is LQKENI. DNA of the CDR3: TGTGCCAGCTCCCTGTTGGACCAAGAGACCCAGTACTTC. This codes for CASSLLDQETQYF.

This chain links TRBV27 with TRBJ2-3; D is ambiguous. The CDR3 extends over 14 amino acids. V lost 3 bases to trimming and J lost 2 bases, with 9 bases between them. CDR1 and CDR2 (germline): MNHEY, SMNVEV (reference sequence). Here the CDR3 reads CASSFRTITDTQYF. Here the CDR3 DNA reads TGTGCCAGCAGTTTCCGGACCATCACAGATACGCAGTATTTT.